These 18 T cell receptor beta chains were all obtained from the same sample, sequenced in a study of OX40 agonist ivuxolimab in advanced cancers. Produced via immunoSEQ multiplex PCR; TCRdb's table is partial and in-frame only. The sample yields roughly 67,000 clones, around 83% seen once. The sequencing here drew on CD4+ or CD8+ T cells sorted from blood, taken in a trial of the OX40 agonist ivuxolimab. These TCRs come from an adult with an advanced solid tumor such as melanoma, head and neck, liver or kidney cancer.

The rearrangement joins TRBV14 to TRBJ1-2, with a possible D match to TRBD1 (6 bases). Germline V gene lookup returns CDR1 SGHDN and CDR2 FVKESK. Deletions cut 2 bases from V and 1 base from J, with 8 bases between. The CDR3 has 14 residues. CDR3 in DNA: TGTGCCAGCAGCCAAAACAGGGATAACTATGGCTACACCTTC. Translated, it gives CASSQNRDNYGYTF.

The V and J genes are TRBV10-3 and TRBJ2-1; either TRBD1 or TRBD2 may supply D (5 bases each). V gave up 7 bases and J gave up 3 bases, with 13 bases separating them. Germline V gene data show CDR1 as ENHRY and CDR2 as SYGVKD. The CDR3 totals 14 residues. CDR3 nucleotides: TGTGCCATCACCGGATCTGGGGGCTACAATGAGCAGTTCTTC. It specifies CAITGSGGYNEQFF.

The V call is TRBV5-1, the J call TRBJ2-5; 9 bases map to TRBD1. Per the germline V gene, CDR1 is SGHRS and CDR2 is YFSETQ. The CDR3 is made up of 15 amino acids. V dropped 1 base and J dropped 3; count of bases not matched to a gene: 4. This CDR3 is CASSLLGDREETQYF. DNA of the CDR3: TGCGCCAGCAGCTTGTTAGGGGACAGGGAAGAGACCCAGTACTTC.

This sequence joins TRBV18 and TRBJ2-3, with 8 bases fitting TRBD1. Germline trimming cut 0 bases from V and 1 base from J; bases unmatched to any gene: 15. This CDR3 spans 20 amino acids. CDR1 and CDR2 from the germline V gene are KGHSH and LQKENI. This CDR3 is CASSPPTSRGLILGTDTQYF. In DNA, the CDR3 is TGTGCCAGCTCACCACCTACCAGCAGGGGGCTGATTCTAGGCACAGATACGCAGTATTTT.

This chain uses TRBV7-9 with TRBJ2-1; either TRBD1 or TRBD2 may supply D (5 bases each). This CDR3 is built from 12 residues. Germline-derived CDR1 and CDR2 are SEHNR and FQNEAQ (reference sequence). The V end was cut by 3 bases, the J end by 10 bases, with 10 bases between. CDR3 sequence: CASSFGWGEQFF. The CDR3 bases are TGTGCCAGCAGCTTCGGATGGGGGGAGCAGTTCTTC. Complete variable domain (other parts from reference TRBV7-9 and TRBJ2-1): DTGVSQNPRHKITKRGQNVTFRCDPISEHNRLYWYRQTLGQGPEFLTYFQNEAQLEKSRLLSDRFSAERPKGSFSTLEIQRTEQGDSAMYLCASSFGWGEQFFGPGTRLTVL.

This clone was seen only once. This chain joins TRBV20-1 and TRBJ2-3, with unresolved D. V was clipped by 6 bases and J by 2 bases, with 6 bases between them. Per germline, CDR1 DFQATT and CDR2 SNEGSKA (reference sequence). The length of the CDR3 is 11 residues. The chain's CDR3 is CSAGNTDTQYF. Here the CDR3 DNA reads TGCAGTGCCGGTAACACAGATACGCAGTATTTT.

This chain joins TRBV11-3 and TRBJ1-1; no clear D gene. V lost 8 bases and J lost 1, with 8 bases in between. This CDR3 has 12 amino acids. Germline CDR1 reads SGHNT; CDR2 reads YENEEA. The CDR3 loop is CASADRNTEAFF. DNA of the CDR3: TGTGCCAGCGCGGATAGGAACACTGAAGCTTTCTTT. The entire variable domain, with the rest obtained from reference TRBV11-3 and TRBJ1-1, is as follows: EAGVVQSPRYKIIEKKQPVAFWCNPISGHNTLYWYLQNLGQGPELLIRYENEEAVDDSQLPKDRFSAERLKGVDSTLKIQPAELGDSAVYLCASADRNTEAFFGQGTRLTVV.

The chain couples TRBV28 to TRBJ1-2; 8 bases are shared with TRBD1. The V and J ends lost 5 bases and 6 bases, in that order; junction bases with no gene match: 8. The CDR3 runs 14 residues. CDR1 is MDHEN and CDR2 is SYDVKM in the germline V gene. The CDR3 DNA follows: TGTGCCAGCAGTCCACACCGGACAGGGAATGGCTACACCTTC. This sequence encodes CASSPHRTGNGYTF.

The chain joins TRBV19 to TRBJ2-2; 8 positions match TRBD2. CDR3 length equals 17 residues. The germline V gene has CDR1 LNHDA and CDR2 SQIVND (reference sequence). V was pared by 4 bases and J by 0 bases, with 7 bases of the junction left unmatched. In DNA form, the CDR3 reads TGTGCCAGTAGTAACTATGCGGGAGGTTCGAACACCGGGGAGCTGTTTTTT. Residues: CASSNYAGGSNTGELFF.

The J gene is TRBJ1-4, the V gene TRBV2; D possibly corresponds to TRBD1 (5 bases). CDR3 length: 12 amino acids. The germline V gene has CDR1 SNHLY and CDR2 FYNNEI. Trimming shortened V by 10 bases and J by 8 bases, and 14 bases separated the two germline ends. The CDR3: CAMQGLDEKLFF. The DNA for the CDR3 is TGTGCCATGCAGGGCTTAGACGAAAAACTGTTTTTT. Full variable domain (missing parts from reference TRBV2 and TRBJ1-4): EPEVTQTPSHQVTQMGQEVILRCVPISNHLYFYWYRQILGQKVEFLVSFYNNEISEKSEIFDDQFSVERPDGSNFTLKIRSTKLEDSAMYFCAMQGLDEKLFFGSGTQLSVL.

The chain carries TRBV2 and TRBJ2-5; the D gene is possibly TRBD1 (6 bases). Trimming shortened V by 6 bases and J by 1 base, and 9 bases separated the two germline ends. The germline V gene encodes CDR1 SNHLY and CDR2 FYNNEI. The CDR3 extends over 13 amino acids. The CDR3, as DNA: TGTGCCAGCAGGGGACATCCCCAAGAGACCCAGTACTTC. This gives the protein CASRGHPQETQYF.

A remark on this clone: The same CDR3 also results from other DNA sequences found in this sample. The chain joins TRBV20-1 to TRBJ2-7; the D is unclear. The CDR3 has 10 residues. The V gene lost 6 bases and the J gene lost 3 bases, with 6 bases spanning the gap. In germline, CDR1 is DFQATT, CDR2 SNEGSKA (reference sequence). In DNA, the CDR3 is TGCAGTGCCCTACTCTACGAGCAGTACTTC. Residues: CSALLYEQYF.

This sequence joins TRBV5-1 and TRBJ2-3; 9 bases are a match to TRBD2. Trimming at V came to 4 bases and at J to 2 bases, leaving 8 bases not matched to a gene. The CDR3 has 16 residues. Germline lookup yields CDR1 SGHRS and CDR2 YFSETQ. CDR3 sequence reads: CASSPSSGATTDTQYF. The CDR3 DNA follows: TGCGCCAGCAGCCCCTCTAGCGGGGCTACCACAGATACGCAGTATTTT.

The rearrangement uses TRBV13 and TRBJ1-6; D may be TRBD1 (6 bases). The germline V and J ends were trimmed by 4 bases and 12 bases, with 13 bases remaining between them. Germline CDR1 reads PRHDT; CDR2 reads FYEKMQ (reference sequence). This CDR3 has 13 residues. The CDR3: CASSYPEGGPLHF. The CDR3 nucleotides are TGTGCCAGCAGCTACCCCGAGGGGGGACCCCTCCACTTT.

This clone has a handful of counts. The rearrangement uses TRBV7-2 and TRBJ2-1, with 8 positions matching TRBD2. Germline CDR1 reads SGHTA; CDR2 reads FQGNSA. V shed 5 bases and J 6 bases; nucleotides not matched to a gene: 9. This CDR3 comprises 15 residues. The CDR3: CASSLFSGTSNEQFF. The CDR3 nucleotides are TGTGCCAGCAGCCTATTCTCCGGGACTAGCAATGAGCAGTTCTTC.

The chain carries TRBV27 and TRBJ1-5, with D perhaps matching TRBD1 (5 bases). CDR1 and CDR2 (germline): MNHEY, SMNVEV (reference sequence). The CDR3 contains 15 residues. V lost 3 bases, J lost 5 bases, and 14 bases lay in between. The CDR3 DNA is TGTGCCAGCAGTTTTGGGAGGGGCTTAGATCAGCCCCAGCATTTT. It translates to CASSFGRGLDQPQHF.

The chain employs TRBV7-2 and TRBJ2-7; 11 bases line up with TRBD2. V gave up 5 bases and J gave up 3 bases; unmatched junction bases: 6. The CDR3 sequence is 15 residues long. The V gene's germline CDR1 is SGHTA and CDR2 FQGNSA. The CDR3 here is CASSTSGSGGYEQYF. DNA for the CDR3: TGTGCCAGCAGCACTAGCGGGAGTGGGGGCTACGAGCAGTACTTC.

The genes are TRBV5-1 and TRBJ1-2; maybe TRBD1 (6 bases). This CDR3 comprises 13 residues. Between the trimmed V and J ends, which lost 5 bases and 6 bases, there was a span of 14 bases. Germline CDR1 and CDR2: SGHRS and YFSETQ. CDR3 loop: CASSPSGADGYTF. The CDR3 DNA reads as TGCGCCAGCAGTCCCTCAGGGGCGGATGGCTACACCTTC.